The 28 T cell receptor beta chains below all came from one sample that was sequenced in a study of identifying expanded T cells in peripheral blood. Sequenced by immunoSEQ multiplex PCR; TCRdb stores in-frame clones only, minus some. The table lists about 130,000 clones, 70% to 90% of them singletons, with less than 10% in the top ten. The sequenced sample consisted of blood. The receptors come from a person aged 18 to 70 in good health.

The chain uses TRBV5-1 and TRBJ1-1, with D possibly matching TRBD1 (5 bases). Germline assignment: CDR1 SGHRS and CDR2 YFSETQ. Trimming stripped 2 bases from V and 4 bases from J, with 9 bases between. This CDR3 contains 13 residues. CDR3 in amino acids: CASSFSGPTEAFF. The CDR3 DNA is TGCGCCAGCAGCTTCTCGGGGCCCACTGAAGCTTTCTTT.

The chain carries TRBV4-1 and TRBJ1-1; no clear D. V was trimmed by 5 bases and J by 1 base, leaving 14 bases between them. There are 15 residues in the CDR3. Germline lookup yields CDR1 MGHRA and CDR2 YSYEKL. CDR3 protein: CASSNVGWENTEAFF. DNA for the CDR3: TGCGCCAGCAGCAATGTGGGGTGGGAGAACACTGAAGCTTTCTTT.

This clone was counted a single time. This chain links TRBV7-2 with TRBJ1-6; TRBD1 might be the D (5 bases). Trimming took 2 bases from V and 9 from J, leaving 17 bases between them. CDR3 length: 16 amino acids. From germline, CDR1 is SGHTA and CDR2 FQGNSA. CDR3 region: CASSLLSGPSGSPLHF. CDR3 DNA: TGTGCCAGCAGCTTACTTTCGGGACCCTCGGGTTCACCCCTCCACTTT.

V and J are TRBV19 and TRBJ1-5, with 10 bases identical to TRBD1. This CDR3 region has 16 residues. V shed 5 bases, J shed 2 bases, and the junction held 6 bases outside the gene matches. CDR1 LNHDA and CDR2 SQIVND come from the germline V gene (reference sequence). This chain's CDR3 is CASSVRTGGGNQPQHF. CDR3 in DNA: TGTGCCAGTAGTGTCCGGACAGGGGGGGGCAATCAGCCCCAGCATTTT.

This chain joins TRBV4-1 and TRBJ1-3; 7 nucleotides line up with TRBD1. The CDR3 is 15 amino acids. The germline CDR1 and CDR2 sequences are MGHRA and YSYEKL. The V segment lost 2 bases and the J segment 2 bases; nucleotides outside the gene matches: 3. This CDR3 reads CASSQRGLPGNTIYF. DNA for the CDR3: TGCGCCAGCAGCCAAAGGGGGCTACCTGGAAACACCATATATTTT.

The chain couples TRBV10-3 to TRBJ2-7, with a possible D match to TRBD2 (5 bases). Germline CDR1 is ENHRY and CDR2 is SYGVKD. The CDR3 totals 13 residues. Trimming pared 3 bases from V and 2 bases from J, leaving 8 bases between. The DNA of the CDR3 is TGTGCCATCAGTGATATCGGGGCCTACGAGCAGTACTTC. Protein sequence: CAISDIGAYEQYF.

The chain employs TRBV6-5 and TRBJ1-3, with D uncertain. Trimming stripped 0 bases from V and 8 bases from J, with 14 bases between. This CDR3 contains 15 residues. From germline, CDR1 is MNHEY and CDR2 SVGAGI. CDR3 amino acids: CASSYSDWGPHTIYF. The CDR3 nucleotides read TGTGCCAGCAGTTACTCTGACTGGGGTCCGCACACCATATATTTT.

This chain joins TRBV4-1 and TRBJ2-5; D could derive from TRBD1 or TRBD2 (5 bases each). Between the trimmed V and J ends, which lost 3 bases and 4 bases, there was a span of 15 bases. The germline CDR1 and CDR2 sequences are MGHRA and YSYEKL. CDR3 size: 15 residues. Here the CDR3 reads CASSQAFGGSETQYF. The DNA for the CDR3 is TGCGCCAGCAGCCAGGCCTTTGGGGGATCAGAGACCCAGTACTTC.

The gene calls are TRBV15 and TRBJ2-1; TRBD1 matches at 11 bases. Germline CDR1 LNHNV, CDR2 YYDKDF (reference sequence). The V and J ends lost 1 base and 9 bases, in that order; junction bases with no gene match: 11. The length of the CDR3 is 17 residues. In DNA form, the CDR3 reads TGTGCCACCAGCAGAGGAGGAGCCGGACAGGGGGCGAGTGAGCAGTTCTTC. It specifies CATSRGGAGQGASEQFF.

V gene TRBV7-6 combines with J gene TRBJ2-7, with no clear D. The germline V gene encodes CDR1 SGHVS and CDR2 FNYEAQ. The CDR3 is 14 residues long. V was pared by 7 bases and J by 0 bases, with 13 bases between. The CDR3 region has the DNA TGTGCCAGCACCCAAAGGGTTAGCTCCTACGAGCAGTACTTC. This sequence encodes CASTQRVSSYEQYF. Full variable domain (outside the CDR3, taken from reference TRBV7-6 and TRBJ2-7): GAGVSQSPRYKVTKRGQDVALRCDPISGHVSLYWYRQALGQGPEFLTYFNYEAQQDKSGLPNDRFSAERPEGSISTLTIQRTEQRDSAMYRCASTQRVSSYEQYFGPGTRLTVT.

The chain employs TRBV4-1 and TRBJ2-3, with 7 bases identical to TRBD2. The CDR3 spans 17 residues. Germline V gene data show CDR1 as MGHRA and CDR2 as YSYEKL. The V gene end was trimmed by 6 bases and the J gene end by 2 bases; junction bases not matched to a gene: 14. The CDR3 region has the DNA TGCGCCAGCAGGAATGTCGGGCGAGCGGGACCCACAGATACGCAGTATTTT. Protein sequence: CASRNVGRAGPTDTQYF.

The DNA of the CDR3 is TGTGCCAGCAGTTACGGCAGAACTAATGAAAAACTGTTTTTT. It translates to CASSYGRTNEKLFF. V is TRBV6-5 and J is TRBJ1-4, with D uncertain. Germline assignment: CDR1 MNHEY and CDR2 SVGAGI. V shed 2 bases and J shed 1 base, with 5 bases lying between them. CDR3 size: 14 residues.

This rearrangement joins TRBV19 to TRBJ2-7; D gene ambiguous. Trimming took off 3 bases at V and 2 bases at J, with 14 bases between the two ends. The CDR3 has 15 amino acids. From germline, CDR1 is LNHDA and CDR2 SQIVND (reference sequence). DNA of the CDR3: TGTGCCAGTAGTATCTCTTCTGCAGGAACCTACGAGCAGTACTTC. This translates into CASSISSAGTYEQYF. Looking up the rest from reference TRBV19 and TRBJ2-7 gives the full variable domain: DGGITQSPKYLFRKEGQNVTLSCEQNLNHDAMYWYRQDPGQGLRLIYYSQIVNDFQKGDIAEGYSVSREKKESFPLTVTSAQKNPTAFYLCASSISSAGTYEQYFGPGTRLTVT.

CDR3 coding DNA: TGTGCCAGCAGCTTAAGGAGGGATCGGTATGGGGCCAACGTCCTGACTTTC. Encoded protein: CASSLRRDRYGANVLTF. The chain uses TRBV7-2 and TRBJ2-6, with a possible D match to TRBD2 (6 bases). CDR3 length: 17 residues. CDR1 is SGHTA, CDR2 FQGNSA, per germline. The germline V and J ends were trimmed by 2 bases and 3 bases, with 14 bases remaining between them.

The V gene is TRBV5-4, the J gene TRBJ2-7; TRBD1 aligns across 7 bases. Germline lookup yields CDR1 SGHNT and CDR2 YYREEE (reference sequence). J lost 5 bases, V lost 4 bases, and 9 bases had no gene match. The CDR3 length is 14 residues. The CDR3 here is CASSQRQGWDEQYF. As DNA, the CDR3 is TGTGCCAGCAGCCAACGACAGGGCTGGGACGAGCAGTACTTC.

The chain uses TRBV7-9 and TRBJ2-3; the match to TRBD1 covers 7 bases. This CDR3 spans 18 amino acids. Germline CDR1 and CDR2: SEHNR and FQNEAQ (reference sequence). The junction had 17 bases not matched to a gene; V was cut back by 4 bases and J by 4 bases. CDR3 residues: CASSWPRDSPKTPDTQYF. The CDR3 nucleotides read TGTGCCAGCAGCTGGCCTCGGGACAGCCCAAAGACCCCAGATACGCAGTATTTT.

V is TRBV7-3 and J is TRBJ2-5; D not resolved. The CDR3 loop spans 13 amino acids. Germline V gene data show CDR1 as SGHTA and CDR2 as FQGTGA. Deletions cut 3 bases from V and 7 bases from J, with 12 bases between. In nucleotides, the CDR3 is TGTGCCAGCAGCTTTACAATAGAGGTGACCCAGTACTTC. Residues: CASSFTIEVTQYF.

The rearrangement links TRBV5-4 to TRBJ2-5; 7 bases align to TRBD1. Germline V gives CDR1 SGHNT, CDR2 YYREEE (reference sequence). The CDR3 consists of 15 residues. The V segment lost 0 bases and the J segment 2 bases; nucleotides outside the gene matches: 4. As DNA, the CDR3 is TGTGCCAGCAGCTTGGAGACAGGGTGGCAAGAGACCCAGTACTTC. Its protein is CASSLETGWQETQYF.

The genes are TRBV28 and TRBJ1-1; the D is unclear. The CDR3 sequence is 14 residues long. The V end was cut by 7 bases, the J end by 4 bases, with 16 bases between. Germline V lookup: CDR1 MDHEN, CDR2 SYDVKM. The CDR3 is CASKFTQEGTEAFF. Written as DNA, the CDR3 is TGTGCCAGCAAATTTACCCAAGAGGGCACTGAAGCTTTCTTT.

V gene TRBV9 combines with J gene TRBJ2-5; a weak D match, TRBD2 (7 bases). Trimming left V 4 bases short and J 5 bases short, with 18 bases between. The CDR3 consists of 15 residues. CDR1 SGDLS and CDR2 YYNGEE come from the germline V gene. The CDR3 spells CASSPRGRGWETQYF. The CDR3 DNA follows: TGTGCCAGCAGCCCCCGTGGGAGGGGGTGGGAGACCCAGTACTTC.

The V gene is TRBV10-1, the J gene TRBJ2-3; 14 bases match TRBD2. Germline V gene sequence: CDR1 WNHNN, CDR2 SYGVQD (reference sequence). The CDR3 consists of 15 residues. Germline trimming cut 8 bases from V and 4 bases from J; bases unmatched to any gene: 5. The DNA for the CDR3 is TGCGCCAGCCGGGGGACTAGCGGGGGTGCAGATACGCAGTATTTT. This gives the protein CASRGTSGGADTQYF.

DNA of the CDR3: TGTGCCAGCAGCCCCTTGTCAGGGGGGGCCTACAATGAGCAGTTCTTC. Its translation: CASSPLSGGAYNEQFF. This chain uses TRBV4-2 with TRBJ2-1, with D perhaps matching TRBD1 or TRBD2 (7 bases each). CDR1 and CDR2 from the germline V gene are LGHNA and YNFKEQ. Trimming pared 4 bases from V and 2 bases from J, leaving 15 bases between. The CDR3 runs to 16 residues.

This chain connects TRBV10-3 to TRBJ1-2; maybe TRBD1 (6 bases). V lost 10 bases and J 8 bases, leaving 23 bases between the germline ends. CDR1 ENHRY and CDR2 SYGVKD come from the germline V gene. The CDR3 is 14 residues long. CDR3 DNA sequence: TGTGCCACTTCTGGGCTGGGGGGCCGAGGGGGCTACACCTTC. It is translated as CATSGLGGRGGYTF.

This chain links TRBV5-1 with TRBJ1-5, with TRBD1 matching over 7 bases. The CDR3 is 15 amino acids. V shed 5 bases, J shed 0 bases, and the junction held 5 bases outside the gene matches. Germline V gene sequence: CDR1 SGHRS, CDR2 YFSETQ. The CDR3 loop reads CASREGAISNQPQHF. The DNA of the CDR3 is TGCGCCAGCAGGGAGGGGGCCATTAGCAATCAGCCCCAGCATTTT.

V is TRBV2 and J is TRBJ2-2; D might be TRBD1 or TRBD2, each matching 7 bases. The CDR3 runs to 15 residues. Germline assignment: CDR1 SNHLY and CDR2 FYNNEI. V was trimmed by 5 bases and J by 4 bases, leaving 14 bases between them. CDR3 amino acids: CASSYDREGTGELFF. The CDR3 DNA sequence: TGTGCCAGCAGTTACGACAGGGAGGGCACCGGGGAGCTGTTTTTT.

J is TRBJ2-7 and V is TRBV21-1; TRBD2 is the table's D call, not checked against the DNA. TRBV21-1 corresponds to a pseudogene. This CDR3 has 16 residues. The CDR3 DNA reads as TGTGCCAGCAGCAAAGCTTGGCGGGAGGGATCCTACGAGCAGTACTTC. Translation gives CASSKAWREGSYEQYF.

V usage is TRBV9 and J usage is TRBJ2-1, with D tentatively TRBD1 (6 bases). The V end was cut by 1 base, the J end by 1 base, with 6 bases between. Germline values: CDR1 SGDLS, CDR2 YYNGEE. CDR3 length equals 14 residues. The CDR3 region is CASSVQGSYNEQFF. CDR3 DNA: TGTGCCAGCAGCGTACAGGGGTCCTACAATGAGCAGTTCTTC.

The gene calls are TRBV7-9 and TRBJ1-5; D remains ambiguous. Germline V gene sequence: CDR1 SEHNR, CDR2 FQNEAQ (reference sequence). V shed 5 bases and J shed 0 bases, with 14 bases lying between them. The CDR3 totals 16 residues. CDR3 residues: CASSPQGSYSNQPQHF. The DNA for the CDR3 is TGTGCCAGCAGCCCCCAAGGCAGTTATAGCAATCAGCCCCAGCATTTT.